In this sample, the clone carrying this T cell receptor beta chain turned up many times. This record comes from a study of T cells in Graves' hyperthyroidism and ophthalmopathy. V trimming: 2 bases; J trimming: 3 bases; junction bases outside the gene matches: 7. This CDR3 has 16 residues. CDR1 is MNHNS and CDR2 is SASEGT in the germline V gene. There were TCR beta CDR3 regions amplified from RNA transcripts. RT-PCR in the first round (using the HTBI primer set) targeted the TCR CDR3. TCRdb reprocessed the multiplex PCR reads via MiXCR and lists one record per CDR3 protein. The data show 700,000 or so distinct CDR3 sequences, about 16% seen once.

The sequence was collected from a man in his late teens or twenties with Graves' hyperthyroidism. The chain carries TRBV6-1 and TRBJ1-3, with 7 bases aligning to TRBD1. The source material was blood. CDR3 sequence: CASSEPGQSRGNTIYF. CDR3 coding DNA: TGTGCCAGCAGTGAACCGGGACAGTCGCGTGGAAACACCATATATTTT.